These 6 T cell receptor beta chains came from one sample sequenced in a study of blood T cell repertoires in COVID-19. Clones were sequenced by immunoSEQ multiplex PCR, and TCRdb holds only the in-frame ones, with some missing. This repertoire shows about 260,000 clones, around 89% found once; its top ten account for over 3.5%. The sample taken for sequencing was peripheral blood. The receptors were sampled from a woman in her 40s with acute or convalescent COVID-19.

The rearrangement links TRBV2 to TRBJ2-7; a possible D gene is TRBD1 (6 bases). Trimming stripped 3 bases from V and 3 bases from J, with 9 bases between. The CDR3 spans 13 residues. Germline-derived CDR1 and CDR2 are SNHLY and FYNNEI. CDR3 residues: CASSDSRGYEQYV. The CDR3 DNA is TGTGCCAGCAGTGATTCCAGGGGCTACGAGCAGTACGTC.

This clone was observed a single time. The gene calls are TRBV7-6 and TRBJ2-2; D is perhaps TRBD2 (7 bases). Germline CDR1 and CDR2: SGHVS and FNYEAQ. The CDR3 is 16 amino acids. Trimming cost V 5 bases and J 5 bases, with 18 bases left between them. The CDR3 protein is CASSPRGGARTGELFF. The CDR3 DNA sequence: TGTGCCAGCAGCCCAAGGGGGGGGGCGAGGACCGGGGAGCTGTTTTTT.

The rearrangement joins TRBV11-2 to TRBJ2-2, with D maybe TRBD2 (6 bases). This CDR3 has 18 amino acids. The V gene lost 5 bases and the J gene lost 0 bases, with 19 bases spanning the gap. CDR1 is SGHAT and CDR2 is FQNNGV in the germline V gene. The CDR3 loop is CASSPEGWGVSNTGELFF. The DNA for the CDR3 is TGTGCCAGCAGCCCAGAGGGGTGGGGGGTCTCGAACACCGGGGAGCTGTTTTTT.

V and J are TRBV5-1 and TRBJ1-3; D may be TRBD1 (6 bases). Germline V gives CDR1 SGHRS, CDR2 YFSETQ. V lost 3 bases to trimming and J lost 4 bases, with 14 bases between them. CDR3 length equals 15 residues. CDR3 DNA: TGCGCCAGCAGCTCCTCTACAGGGACCGGAAACACCATATATTTT. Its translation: CASSSSTGTGNTIYF.

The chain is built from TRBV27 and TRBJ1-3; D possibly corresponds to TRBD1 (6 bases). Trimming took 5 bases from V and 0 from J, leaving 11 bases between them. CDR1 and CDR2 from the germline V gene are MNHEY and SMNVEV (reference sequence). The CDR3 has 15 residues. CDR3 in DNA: TGTGCCAGCAGTACGACAGGACTCTCTGGAAACACCATATATTTT. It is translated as CASSTTGLSGNTIYF.

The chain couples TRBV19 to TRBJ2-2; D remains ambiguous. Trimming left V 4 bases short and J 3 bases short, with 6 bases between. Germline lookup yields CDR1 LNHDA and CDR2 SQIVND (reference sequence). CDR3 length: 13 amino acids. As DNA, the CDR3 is TGTGCCAGTAGTAACGGTCACACCGGGGAGCTGTTTTTT. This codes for CASSNGHTGELFF.